This T cell receptor (beta chain) was identified during a study of blood T cell repertoires in COVID-19. Sequenced by immunoSEQ multiplex PCR; TCRdb stores in-frame clones only, minus some. The sample holds about 200,000 clones, around 86% seen once. CDR1 and CDR2 from the germline V gene are MNHEY and SVGAGI. The CDR3 length is 15 residues. V was pared by 5 bases and J by 0 bases, with 10 bases between. The source of this sequence is a woman aged 50 to 65 with COVID-19, enrolled during active disease. The chain couples TRBV6-5 to TRBJ2-2; maybe TRBD2 (6 bases). The sample comprised peripheral blood. This chain's CDR3 is CASSRDLANTGELFF. CDR3 coding DNA: TGTGCCAGCAGTCGGGACTTAGCGAACACCGGGGAGCTGTTTTTT.